The present TCR beta chain was sequenced within a study of T cell responses to AZD1222 COVID-19 vaccine. Findings of the study overall: Clonal diversity may have been underestimated in mostly white British donors. Variant regions that are unmutated are reportedly the target of nearly half of spike-specific TCRs.

TCRdb's copy holds only in-frame clones and misses some; the assay was immunoSEQ multiplex PCR. In the table there are over 100,000 clones, approximately 90% of which are singletons. J gave up 5 bases and V 3 bases, and 14 bases lay outside the gene matches. CDR1 is SGDLS, CDR2 YYNGEE, per germline. CDR3 length: 16 residues. Turning to this clone: No antigen is known for it.

The sample in question was peripheral blood, obtained on day 0 of AZD1222 vaccination. The V call is TRBV9, the J call TRBJ2-7; TRBD2 aligns across 7 bases. The source is an adult in good health. As DNA, the CDR3 is TGTGCCAGCAGCGCACACCGAGGACTAGTAGGCGACGAGCAGTACTTC. Its protein product is CASSAHRGLVGDEQYF.